Listed below are T cell receptor beta chains from one sample, sequenced in a study of T cell repertoires in cytomegalovirus infection. A single record per CDR3 protein comes from TCRdb applying MiXCR to the reads. The sample has some 400,000 distinct CDR3 sequences; roughly 30% are singletons. Material for sequencing was PBMCs. The origin of the receptors is a human donor in good health (CMV status not recorded). Some clones in this sample may be carry-over from other donors' samples. Both conserved end residues are trimmed from each CDR3.

v_call cdr3_aa
TRBV30 AWKTDGKPMVSGNTIY
TRBV6-5 ASSYSPLAGSTDTQY
TRBV5-6 ASIGGYSGANVLT
TRBV20-1 SATPSGGNEQF
TRBV19 ASLPGTAEYNEQF
TRBV5-1 ASSLDPTGNDGYT
TRBV7-8 ASSSPGQTFQETQY
TRBV20-1 SAKVLRVSEQY
TRBV4-1 ASSLGLFGNTEAF
TRBV20-1 SAPGQPMNTEAF
TRBV12-3/TRBV12-4 ASGPIGGLTDTQY
TRBV6-1 ASMSGGAGETQY
TRBV27 ASSPLKPPDRVGDKPQH
TRBV12-3/TRBV12-4 ASSLSQDYGYT
TRBV9 ASSVSGTGVTEAF
TRBV5-4 ASSLKGGGHNEKLF
TRBV7-2 ASSPVTSTDTQY
TRBV2 ASSPARRVSTDTQY
TRBV24-1 ATSEWGAYNEQF
TRBV5-1 ASSPGDLATNEKLF
TRBV7-2 ASSNRQGGYT
TRBV19 ASRQGGIQPQH